The 25 T cell receptor beta chains in this list originate from one sample, sequenced in a study of Tregs in tolerant kidney transplant recipients. Assay: immunoSEQ multiplex PCR; the TCRdb copy retains only in-frame clones and omits some. The sample includes around 50,000 clones, 91% of them seen just once. Recipients received nonmyeloablative bone marrow transplants from related graft donors, with transient mixed chimerism. Sequences were derived from CD8+ T cells from blood (PBMCs), sampled 24 months after the transplant. These receptors came from a human patient who received a combined kidney and bone marrow transplant. Some T cells may be supplied by the graft donor.

CDR3 sequence reads: CASSHGRDSGNTIYF. The CDR3 DNA sequence: TGTGCCAGCAGTCACGGACGGGACTCTGGAAACACCATATATTTT. The chain is built from TRBV7-8 and TRBJ1-3; D unclear. Germline lookup yields CDR1 SGHVS and CDR2 FQNEAQ. V lost 6 bases and J lost 0, with 12 bases in between. CDR3 length: 15 residues.

This clone was recorded once. As DNA, the CDR3 is TGCGCCAGCAGCCACCCGGGACTCTCCTACAATGAGCAGTTCTTC. Its protein is CASSHPGLSYNEQFF. The rearrangement links TRBV4-1 to TRBJ2-1; D possibly corresponds to TRBD2 (6 bases). Trimming stripped 3 bases from V and 0 bases from J, with 9 bases between. Germline lookup yields CDR1 MGHRA and CDR2 YSYEKL. This CDR3 contains 15 residues.

The V and J genes are TRBV4-3 and TRBJ2-1, with 8 bases fitting TRBD2. Germline assignment: CDR1 LGHNA and CDR2 YSLEER. V lost 1 base to trimming and J lost 8 bases; unmatched junction nucleotides: 4. The CDR3 consists of 14 residues. The CDR3 DNA is TGCGCCAGCAGCCAAGCGGGGGGGCAAGATGAGCAGTTCTTC. Its protein is CASSQAGGQDEQFF.

This chain connects TRBV11-2 to TRBJ2-1, with TRBD2 matching 7 bases. The CDR3 runs to 19 residues. CDR1 and CDR2 from the germline V gene are SGHAT and FQNNGV. V shed 1 base, J shed 0 bases, and the junction held 12 bases outside the gene matches. The CDR3 sequence is CASSLVGLVGRSSYNEQFF. CDR3 nucleotides: TGTGCCAGCAGCTTAGTCGGGCTTGTCGGGAGGAGCTCCTACAATGAGCAGTTCTTC.

This rearrangement joins TRBV27 to TRBJ1-5; 11 bases are shared with TRBD1. The germline gives CDR1 MNHEY, CDR2 SMNVEV (reference sequence). The CDR3 is 19 amino acids. The ends lost 7 bases at V and 6 bases at J; junction bases unmatched: 20. Here the CDR3 DNA reads TGTGCCAGCACCCATGTCCTGGCGACGGGACAGGGGGTTGTTCAGCCCCAGCATTTT. Protein: CASTHVLATGQGVVQPQHF.

The chain is built from TRBV5-1 and TRBJ2-5; D gene uncertain. V was shortened by 3 bases and J by 4 bases, with 4 bases between the two germline ends. The germline gives CDR1 SGHRS, CDR2 YFSETQ. This CDR3 has 11 amino acids. CDR3 coding DNA: TGCGCCAGCAGCTACTCAGAGACCCAGTACTTC. This codes for CASSYSETQYF.

A few counts support this clone. The chain links TRBV7-2 to TRBJ2-3; TRBD2 matches 9 bases. The trim removed 4 bases at V and 2 bases at J, leaving 7 bases unmatched. The V gene's germline CDR1 is SGHTA and CDR2 FQGNSA. CDR3 length: 16 residues. In nucleotides, the CDR3 is TGTGCCAGCAGCTACGATAGCGGGAGCGTCACAGATACGCAGTATTTT. It encodes CASSYDSGSVTDTQYF.

The J gene is TRBJ1-3, the V gene TRBV30; 8 positions match TRBD1. Trimming cost V 5 bases and J 3 bases; bases outside gene matches: 6. The germline V gene has CDR1 GTSNPN and CDR2 SVGIG (reference sequence). The CDR3 loop spans 14 amino acids. This CDR3 is CAWDRGFGGNTIYF. CDR3 DNA: TGTGCCTGGGACAGGGGATTCGGTGGAAACACCATATATTTT.

The chain employs TRBV19 and TRBJ1-5, with 9 bases that match TRBD1. Germline lookup yields CDR1 LNHDA and CDR2 SQIVND (reference sequence). Trimming removed 5 bases from V and 5 bases from J; junction bases left unmatched: 7. The CDR3 sequence is 15 residues long. The CDR3 here is CASSAGTGWDQPQHF. The CDR3 DNA reads TGTGCCAGTAGTGCCGGGACAGGGTGGGATCAGCCCCAGCATTTT.

V and J are TRBV6-4 and TRBJ2-1; the match to TRBD2 covers 8 bases. This CDR3 contains 15 residues. The V gene end was trimmed by 7 bases and the J gene end by 2 bases; junction bases not matched to a gene: 7. Germline V lookup: CDR1 MRHNA, CDR2 SNTAGT. CDR3 in amino acids: CASTLAGTPYNEQFF. The CDR3 coding sequence is TGTGCCAGCACCTTAGCGGGAACCCCCTACAATGAGCAGTTCTTC.

The chain joins TRBV5-4 to TRBJ2-7; D unresolved. Trimming cost V 1 base and J 3 bases, with 8 bases left between them. Germline V gene lookup returns CDR1 SGHNT and CDR2 YYREEE (reference sequence). CDR3 length: 13 residues. CDR3 nucleotides: TGTGCCAGCAGCTTGTTCATCGGCTACGAGCAGTACTTC. Translated, it gives CASSLFIGYEQYF.

The chain is built from TRBV5-5 and TRBJ2-7, with 9 bases that match TRBD2. J lost 4 bases, V lost 0 bases, and 5 bases had no gene match. Germline values: CDR1 SGHKS, CDR2 YYEKEE (reference sequence). CDR3 length: 15 amino acids. DNA of the CDR3: TGTGCCAGCAGCTTGGGGCGGGAGGGCACTTACGAGCAGTACTTC. This gives the protein CASSLGREGTYEQYF.

Of note for this clone: The sample holds other DNA sequences that translate to the same CDR3. The rearrangement joins TRBV28 to TRBJ1-6; 7 bases line up with TRBD1. Germline lookup yields CDR1 MDHEN and CDR2 SYDVKM. The junction had 6 bases not matched to a gene; V was cut back by 6 bases and J by 4 bases. This CDR3 has 15 residues. The CDR3 bases are TGTGCCAGCAGGCCCGGGACAGATTATAATTCACCCCTCCACTTT. It codes for CASRPGTDYNSPLHF.

The chain couples TRBV9 to TRBJ1-2; D perhaps matches TRBD1 (5 bases). The CDR3 is 15 amino acids. V dropped 0 bases and J dropped 4 bases, with 13 bases sitting between them. Germline CDR1 is SGDLS and CDR2 is YYNGEE. The CDR3 loop reads CASSVAGQGGYGYTF. CDR3 sequence (DNA): TGTGCCAGCAGCGTAGCTGGGCAGGGAGGCTATGGCTACACCTTC. Combining the CDR3 with reference TRBV9 and TRBJ1-2 gives the whole variable domain DSGVTQTPKHLITATGQRVTLRCSPRSGDLSVYWYQQSLDQGLQFLIQYYNGEERAKGNILERFSAQQFPDLHSELNLSSLELGDSALYFCASSVAGQGGYGYTFGSGTRLTVV.

This clone has only one observation. The CDR3 sequence is CASSPNFRPGQETQYF. The CDR3 DNA reads as TGTGCCAGCAGCCCGAATTTTCGGCCAGGTCAAGAGACCCAGTACTTC. This chain links TRBV7-9 with TRBJ2-5, with D hard to call. The CDR3 totals 16 residues. The ends were cut back, 5 bases at V and 2 bases at J, with 18 bases in the middle. The germline CDR1 and CDR2 sequences are SEHNR and FQNEAQ (reference sequence).

The genes are TRBV6-1 and TRBJ1-2; no firm D call. This CDR3 is built from 15 residues. V was trimmed by 1 base and J by 2 bases, leaving 11 bases between them. The germline V gene encodes CDR1 MNHNS and CDR2 SASEGT. In DNA form, the CDR3 reads TGTGCCAGCAGTGAAGTACACAGCTCGAACTATGGCTACACCTTC. Translating it yields CASSEVHSSNYGYTF.

The V call is TRBV7-9, the J call TRBJ1-5; TRBD1 matches at 9 bases. The CDR3 is 13 amino acids. Germline values: CDR1 SEHNR, CDR2 FQNEAQ (reference sequence). With 4 bases clipped from V and 7 bases from J, the junction kept 2 bases outside the gene matches. The CDR3 here is CASSSDRGQPQHF. In DNA form, the CDR3 reads TGTGCCAGCAGCTCGGACAGGGGACAGCCCCAGCATTTT.

The chain joins TRBV5-6 to TRBJ2-7; D is uncertain. This CDR3 contains 12 residues. Germline CDR1 reads SGHDT; CDR2 reads YYEEEE. The V gene lost 1 base and the J gene lost 5 bases, with 7 bases spanning the gap. The CDR3 DNA reads TGTGCCAGCAGCTTGATCTTTAACGAGCAGTACTTC. It codes for CASSLIFNEQYF.

DNA for the CDR3: TGTGCCAGCAGCGTCGGGACTAGCGGTAGCACAGATACGCAGTATTTT. This translates into CASSVGTSGSTDTQYF. J is TRBJ2-3 and V is TRBV9; TRBD2 matches 11 bases. The CDR3 consists of 16 residues. V trimming: 2 bases; J trimming: 0 bases; junction bases outside the gene matches: 2. Germline V gene sequence: CDR1 SGDLS, CDR2 YYNGEE.

The genes are TRBV9 and TRBJ2-1, with 9 bases lining up with TRBD2. Per the germline V gene, CDR1 is SGDLS and CDR2 is YYNGEE. Losses at the gene ends were 3 bases for V and 7 bases for J; bases not matched to a gene: 11. CDR3 length: 16 amino acids. The CDR3 DNA is TGTGCCAGCAGCGCGTACGAGGCGGGGGGGAATAATGAGCAGTTCTTC. Its protein product is CASSAYEAGGNNEQFF.

The V gene is TRBV27, the J gene TRBJ2-7; TRBD1 matches at 8 bases. CDR1 and CDR2 (germline): MNHEY, SMNVEV (reference sequence). The CDR3 contains 15 residues. J was trimmed by 2 bases and V by 6 bases; bases with no gene match: 9. CDR3 DNA: TGTGCCAGCAGGACACAGGGACAGGCCACCTACGAGCAGTACTTC. It encodes CASRTQGQATYEQYF.

The rearrangement links TRBV25-1 to TRBJ2-1; D not certain. V gave up 1 base and J gave up 10 bases, with 14 bases separating them. The CDR3 runs 14 residues. Germline V CDR1 and CDR2: MGHDK, SYGVNS. Written as DNA, the CDR3 is TGTGCCAGCAGTGAATCCTCCCTCCACGCGGAGCAGTTCTTC. Translated, it gives CASSESSLHAEQFF.

This clone was counted between two and nine times. The CDR3 nucleotides are TGTGCCAGCAGTGAAGGTTGGGGGGACACCGGGGAGCTGTTTTTT. Translated, it gives CASSEGWGDTGELFF. The gene calls are TRBV25-1 and TRBJ2-2; D possibly corresponds to TRBD2 (6 bases). CDR1 MGHDK and CDR2 SYGVNS come from the germline V gene. V lost 2 bases and J lost 3, with 10 bases in between. The CDR3 runs 15 residues.

The gene calls are TRBV4-1 and TRBJ2-5; a weak D match, TRBD2 (7 bases). V lost 9 bases and J lost 2, with 13 bases in between. This CDR3 is built from 13 residues. Germline CDR1 and CDR2: MGHRA and YSYEKL. CDR3 sequence: CASRGRAQETQYF. The CDR3 bases are TGCGCCAGTAGGGGGAGGGCTCAAGAGACCCAGTACTTC.

This chain uses TRBV5-1 with TRBJ1-2, with no clear D. Germline loops: CDR1 SGHRS, CDR2 YFSETQ. Trimming took off 6 bases at V and 6 bases at J, with 12 bases between the two ends. This CDR3 is 12 amino acids long. The CDR3 DNA is TGCGCCAGCACCCCAGGCAGAAATGGCTACACCTTC. This encodes CASTPGRNGYTF.